The present T cell receptor (beta chain) was sequenced within a study of T-cell reconstitution after alpha-beta-depleted transplantation in children. General study points: For some patients, TCRbeta diversity was high at day 60 because of recipient T cells and thymic progenitors that survived. Approximately two months post-transplant, alpha-beta T cells reportedly originated from several hundred expanded graft clones.

TCRbeta library construction was performed incorporating unique molecular identifiers. TCRdb analysed the PCR reads with MiXCR anew, one entry per CDR3 protein. The data hold fewer than 750,000 distinct CDR3 sequences, with about 23% observed a single time. The CDR3 spans 15 residues. In germline, CDR1 is SGHRS, CDR2 YFSETQ. Trimming shortened V by 4 bases and J by 1 base, and 14 bases separated the two germline ends. As regards this clonotype: Its antigen is unidentified.

The material was PBMCs, mostly from graft donor cells, obtained 360 days after TCRalphabeta/CD19-depleted stem cell transplant. The gene calls are TRBV5-1 and TRBJ1-2, with D tentatively TRBD1 (5 bases). The clonotype was recovered from a boy younger than two who had a stem cell transplant for acute myeloid leukemia, so the T cells may come from the graft donor. CDR3 region: CASSRPGSGNYGYTF. In DNA, the CDR3 is TGCGCCAGCAGCCGCCCAGGGTCGGGTAACTATGGCTACACCTTC.